This section outlines one TCR beta chain sequence together with its context. What it recognizes is unknown. This specimen comes from a study of CD4 T cells in relation to SARS-CoV-2 and coronaviruses. Study context: After approximately 10 days of antigen culture, PBMC TCR beta CDR3s were sequenced. Findings of the study overall: Crossreactivity was assessed only for spike protein, not other viral proteins. Memory recall responses, not primary responses primed in culture, are what the assay detects.

CDR3 size: 16 residues. Germline values: CDR1 SGHTA, CDR2 FQGTGA. Unmatched junction bases numbered 5, after V lost 2 bases and J lost 5 bases. Over 80,000 naive or memory CD4+ cells were cultured with CEF peptides for approximately eleven days. Sequencing used immunoSEQ multiplex PCR; TCRdb keeps in-frame clones, though not all of them. The sample consists of roughly 45,000 clones, about 80% of them appearing once. The rearrangement joins TRBV7-3 to TRBJ2-2; 10 positions match TRBD2. The sequence derives from an adult with COVID-19. Specimen: naive CD4+ T cells from PBMCs, cultured in vitro. The subset is: naive CD4+ T cells isolated by negative enrichment. CDR3 DNA: TGTGCCAGCAGCTTAGGAGGGACTAGCGATACCGGGGAGCTGTTTTTT. Translating gives CASSLGGTSDTGELFF.